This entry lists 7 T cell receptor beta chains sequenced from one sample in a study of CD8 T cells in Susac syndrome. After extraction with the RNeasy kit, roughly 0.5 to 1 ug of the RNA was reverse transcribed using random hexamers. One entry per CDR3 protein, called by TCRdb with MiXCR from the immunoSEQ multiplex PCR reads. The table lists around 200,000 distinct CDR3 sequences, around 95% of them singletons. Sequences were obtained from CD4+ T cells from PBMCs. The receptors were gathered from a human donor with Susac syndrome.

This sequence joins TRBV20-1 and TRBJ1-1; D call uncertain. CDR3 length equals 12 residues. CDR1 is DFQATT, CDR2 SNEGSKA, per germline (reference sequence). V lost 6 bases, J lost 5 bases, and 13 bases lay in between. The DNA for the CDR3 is TGCAGTGCAAGGCCCAGAGGGACTGAAGCTTTCTTT. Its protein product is CSARPRGTEAFF.

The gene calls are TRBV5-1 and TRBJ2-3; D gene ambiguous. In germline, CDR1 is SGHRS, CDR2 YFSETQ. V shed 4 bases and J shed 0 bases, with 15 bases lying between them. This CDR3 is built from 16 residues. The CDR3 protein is CASSLAQPTSTDTQYF. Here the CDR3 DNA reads TGCGCCAGCAGCCTTGCTCAGCCTACAAGCACAGATACGCAGTATTTT.

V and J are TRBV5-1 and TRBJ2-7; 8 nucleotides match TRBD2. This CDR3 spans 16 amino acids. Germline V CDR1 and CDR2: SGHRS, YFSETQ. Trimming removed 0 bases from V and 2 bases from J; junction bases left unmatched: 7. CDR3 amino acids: CASSLAPGLGTYEQYF. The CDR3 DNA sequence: TGCGCCAGCAGCTTGGCACCGGGACTAGGAACCTACGAGCAGTACTTC.

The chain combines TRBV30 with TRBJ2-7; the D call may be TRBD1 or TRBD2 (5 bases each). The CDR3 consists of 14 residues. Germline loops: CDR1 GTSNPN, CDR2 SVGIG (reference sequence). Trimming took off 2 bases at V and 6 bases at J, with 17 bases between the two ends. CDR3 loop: CAWSRSDWDLEQYF. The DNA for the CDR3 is TGTGCCTGGAGTAGGTCCGACTGGGACCTCGAGCAGTACTTC.

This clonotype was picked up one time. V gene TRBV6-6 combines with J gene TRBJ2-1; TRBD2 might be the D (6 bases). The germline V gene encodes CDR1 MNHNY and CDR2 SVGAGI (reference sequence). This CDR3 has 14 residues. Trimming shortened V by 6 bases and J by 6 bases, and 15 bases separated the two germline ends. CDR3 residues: CASSRDSGLNEQFF. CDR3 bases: TGTGCCAGCAGCCGAGATTCGGGACTCAATGAGCAGTTCTTC.

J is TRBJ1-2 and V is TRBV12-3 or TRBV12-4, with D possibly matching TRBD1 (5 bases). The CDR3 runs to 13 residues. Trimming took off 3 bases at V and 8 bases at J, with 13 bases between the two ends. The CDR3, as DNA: TGTGCCAGCAGTTTGGGACCCCACGTCGGCTACACCTTC. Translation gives CASSLGPHVGYTF.

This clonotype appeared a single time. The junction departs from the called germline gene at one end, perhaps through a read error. The CDR3 is CASSYSGQGNQPQHF. CDR3 nucleotide sequence: TGTGCCAGCAGCTACTCCGGACAGGGGAATCAGCCCCAGCATTTT. The rearrangement links TRBV6-2 or TRBV6-3 to TRBJ1-5, with 9 bases aligning to TRBD1. Germline V CDR1 and CDR2: MNHEY, SVGEGT. This CDR3 is built from 15 residues.